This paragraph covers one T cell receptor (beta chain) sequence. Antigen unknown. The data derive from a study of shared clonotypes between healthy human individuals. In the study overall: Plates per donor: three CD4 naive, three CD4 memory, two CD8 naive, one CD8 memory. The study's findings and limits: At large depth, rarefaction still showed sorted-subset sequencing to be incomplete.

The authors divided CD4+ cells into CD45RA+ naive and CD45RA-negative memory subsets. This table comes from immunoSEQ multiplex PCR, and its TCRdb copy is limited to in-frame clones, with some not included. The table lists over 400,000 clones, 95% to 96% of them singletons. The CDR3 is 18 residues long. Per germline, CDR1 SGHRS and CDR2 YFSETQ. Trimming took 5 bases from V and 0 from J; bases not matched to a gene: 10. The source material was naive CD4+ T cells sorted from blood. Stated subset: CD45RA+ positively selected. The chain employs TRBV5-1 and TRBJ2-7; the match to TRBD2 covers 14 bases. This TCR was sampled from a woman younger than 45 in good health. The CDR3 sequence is CASSLGLAGGTISYEQYF. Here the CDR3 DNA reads TGCGCCAGCAGTCTTGGACTAGCGGGAGGAACGATCTCCTACGAGCAGTACTTC.